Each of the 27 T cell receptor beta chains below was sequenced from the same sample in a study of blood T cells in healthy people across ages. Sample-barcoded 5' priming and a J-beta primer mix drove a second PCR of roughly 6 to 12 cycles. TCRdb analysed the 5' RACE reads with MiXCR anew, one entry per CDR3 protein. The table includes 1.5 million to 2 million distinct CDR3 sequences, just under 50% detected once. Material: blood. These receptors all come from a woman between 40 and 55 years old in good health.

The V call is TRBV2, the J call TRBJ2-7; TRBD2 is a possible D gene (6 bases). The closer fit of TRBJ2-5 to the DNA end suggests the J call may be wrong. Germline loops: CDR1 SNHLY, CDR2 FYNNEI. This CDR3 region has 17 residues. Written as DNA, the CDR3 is TGTGCCAGCAAAAGGTGGCACCGACTAGGGCAAGAAGAGACCCAGTACTTC. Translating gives CASKRWHRLGQEETQYF.

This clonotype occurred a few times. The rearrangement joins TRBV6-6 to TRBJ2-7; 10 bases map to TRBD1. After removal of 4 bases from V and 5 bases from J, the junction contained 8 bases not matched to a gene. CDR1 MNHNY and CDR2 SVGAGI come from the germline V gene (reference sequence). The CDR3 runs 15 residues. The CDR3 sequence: CASSFPGQGLNEQYF. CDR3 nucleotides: TGTGCCAGCAGTTTTCCGGGACAGGGGTTGAACGAGCAGTACTTC.

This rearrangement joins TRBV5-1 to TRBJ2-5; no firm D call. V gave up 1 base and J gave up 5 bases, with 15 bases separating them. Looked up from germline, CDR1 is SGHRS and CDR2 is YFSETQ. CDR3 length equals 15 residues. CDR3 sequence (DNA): TGCGCCAGCAGCTTGACCCCGGTCCCCCGGGAGACCCAGTACTTC. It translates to CASSLTPVPRETQYF.

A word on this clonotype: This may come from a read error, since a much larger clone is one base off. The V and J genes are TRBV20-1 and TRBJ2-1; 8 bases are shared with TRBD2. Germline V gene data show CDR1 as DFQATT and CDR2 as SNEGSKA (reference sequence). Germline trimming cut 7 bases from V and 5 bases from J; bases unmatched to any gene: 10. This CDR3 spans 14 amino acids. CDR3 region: CSVVGGAAHNEQFF. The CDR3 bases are TGCAGTGTGGTCGGGGGGGCCGCCCACAATGAGCAGTTCTTC.

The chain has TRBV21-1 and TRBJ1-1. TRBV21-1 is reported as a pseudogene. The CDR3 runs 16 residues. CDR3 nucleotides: TGTGCCAGCAGCAAAAAAGTTAGGGATCCGAACACTGAAGCTTTCTTT. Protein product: CASSKKVRDPNTEAFF.

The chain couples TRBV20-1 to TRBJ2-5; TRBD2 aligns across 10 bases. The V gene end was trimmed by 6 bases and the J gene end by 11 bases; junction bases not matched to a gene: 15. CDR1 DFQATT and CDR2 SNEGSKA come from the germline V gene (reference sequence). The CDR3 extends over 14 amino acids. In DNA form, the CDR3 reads TGCAGTGCCCTCAGCGGGGGGGCTGGGAATGAGCAGTACTTC. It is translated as CSALSGGAGNEQYF.

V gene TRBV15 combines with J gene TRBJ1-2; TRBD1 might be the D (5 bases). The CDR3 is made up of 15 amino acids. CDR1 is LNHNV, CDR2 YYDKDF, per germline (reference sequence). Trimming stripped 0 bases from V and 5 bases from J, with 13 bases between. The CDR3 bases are TGTGCCACCAGCAGAGATACAACAGGATTATATGGCTACACCTTC. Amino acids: CATSRDTTGLYGYTF.

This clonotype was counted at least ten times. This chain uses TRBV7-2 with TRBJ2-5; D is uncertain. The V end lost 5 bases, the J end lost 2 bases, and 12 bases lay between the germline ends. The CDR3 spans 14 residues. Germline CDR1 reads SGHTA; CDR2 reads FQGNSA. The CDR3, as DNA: TGTGCCAGCAGCCCAAGACCTAATCAAGAGACCCAGTACTTC. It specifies CASSPRPNQETQYF.

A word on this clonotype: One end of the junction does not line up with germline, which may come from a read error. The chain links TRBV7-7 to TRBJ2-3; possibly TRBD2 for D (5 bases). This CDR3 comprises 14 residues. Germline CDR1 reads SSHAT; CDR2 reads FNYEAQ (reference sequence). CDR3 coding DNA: TGTGCTAGCAGCTTAGCGATGGCCACAGATACGCAGTATTTT. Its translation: CASSLAMATDTQYF.

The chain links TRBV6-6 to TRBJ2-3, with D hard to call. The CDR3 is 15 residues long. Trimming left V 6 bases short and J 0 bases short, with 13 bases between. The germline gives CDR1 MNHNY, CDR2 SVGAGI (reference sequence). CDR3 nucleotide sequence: TGTGCCAGCAGGGAGCACGGACCTAGCACAGATACGCAGTATTTT. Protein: CASREHGPSTDTQYF.

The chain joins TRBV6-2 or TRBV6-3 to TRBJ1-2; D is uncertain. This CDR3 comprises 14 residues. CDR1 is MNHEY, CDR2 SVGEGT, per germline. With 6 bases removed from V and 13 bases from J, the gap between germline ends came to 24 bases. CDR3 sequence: CASSTPSGLSWGTF. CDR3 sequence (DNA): TGTGCCAGCAGCACCCCGTCGGGCCTCTCGTGGGGCACCTTC.

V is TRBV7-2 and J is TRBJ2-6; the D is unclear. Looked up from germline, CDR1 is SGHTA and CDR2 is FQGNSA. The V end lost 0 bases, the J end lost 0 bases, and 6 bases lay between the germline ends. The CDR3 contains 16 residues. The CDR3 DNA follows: TGTGCCAGCAGCTTAGCGCTTCTCTCTGGGGCCAACGTCCTGACTTTC. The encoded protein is CASSLALLSGANVLTF.

The CDR3 spells CASSNRGTSNEQFF. CDR3 bases: TGTGCCAGCTCCAACAGGGGCACGAGCAATGAGCAGTTCTTC. The chain employs TRBV18 and TRBJ2-1, with 7 bases identical to TRBD1. The length of the CDR3 is 14 residues. Per the germline V gene, CDR1 is KGHSH and CDR2 is LQKENI. J lost 6 bases, V lost 6 bases, and 8 bases had no gene match.

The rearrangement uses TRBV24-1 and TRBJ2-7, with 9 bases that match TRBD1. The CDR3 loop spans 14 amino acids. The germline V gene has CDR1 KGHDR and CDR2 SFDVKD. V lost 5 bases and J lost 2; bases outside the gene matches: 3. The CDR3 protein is CATSVGQGTYEQYF. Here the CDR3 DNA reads TGTGCCACCAGTGTGGGACAGGGAACCTACGAGCAGTACTTC.

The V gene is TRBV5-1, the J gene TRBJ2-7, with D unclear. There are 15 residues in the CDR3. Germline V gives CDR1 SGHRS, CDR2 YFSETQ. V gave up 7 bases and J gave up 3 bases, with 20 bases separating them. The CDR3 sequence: CASPLWAGKDYEQYF. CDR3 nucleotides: TGCGCCAGCCCCCTTTGGGCAGGCAAGGACTACGAGCAGTACTTC.

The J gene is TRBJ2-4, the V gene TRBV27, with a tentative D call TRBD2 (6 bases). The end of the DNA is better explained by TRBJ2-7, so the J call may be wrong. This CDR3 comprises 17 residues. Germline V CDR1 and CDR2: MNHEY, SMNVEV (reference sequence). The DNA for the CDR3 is TGTGCCAGCAGTTTGGCCCCCTTCCCGGGACTGGGAAGCGAGCAGTACTTC. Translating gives CASSLAPFPGLGSEQYF.

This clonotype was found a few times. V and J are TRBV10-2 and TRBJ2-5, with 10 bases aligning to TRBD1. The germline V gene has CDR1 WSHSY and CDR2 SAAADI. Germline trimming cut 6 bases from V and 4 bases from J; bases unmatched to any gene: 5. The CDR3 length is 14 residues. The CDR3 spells CASRSDRGRETQYF. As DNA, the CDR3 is TGCGCCAGCAGATCTGACAGGGGGCGAGAGACCCAGTACTTC.

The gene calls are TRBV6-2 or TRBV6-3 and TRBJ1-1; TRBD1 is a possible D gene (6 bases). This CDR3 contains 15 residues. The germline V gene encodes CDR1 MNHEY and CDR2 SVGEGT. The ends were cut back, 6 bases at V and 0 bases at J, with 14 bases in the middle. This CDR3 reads CASSRVDSMNTEAFF. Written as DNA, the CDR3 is TGTGCCAGCAGCCGCGTGGACAGTATGAACACTGAAGCTTTCTTT.

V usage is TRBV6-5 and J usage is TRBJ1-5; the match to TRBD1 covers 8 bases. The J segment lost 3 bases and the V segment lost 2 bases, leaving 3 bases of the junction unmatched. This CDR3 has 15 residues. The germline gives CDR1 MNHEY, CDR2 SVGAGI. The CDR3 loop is CASSYGTGPNQPQHF. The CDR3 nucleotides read TGTGCCAGCAGTTACGGGACAGGCCCCAATCAGCCCCAGCATTTT.

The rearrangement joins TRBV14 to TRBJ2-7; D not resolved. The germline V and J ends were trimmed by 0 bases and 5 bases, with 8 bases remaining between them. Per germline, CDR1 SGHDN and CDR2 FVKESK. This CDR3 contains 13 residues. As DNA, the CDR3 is TGTGCCAGCAGCCAAGACACGGTTAACGAGCAGTACTTC. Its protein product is CASSQDTVNEQYF.

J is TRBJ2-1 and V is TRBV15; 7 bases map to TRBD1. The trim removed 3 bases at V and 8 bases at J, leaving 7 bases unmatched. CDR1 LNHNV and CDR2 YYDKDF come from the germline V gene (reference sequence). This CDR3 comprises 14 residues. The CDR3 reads CATSSYRGIDEQFF. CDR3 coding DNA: TGTGCCACCAGCAGCTACAGGGGTATCGATGAGCAGTTCTTC.

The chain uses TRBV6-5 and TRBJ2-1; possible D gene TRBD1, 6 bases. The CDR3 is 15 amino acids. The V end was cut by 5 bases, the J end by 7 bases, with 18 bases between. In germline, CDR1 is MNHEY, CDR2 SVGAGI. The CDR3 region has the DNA TGTGCCAGCAGTCGACCACAGGGAGTGCAAAATGAGCAGTTCTTC. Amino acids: CASSRPQGVQNEQFF.

The CDR3 loop reads CSARGQGQGAKQPQHF. CDR3 in DNA: TGCAGTGCTAGAGGACAGGGACAGGGGGCAAAACAGCCCCAGCATTTT. This chain uses TRBV20-1 with TRBJ1-5; 12 nucleotides match TRBD1. From germline, CDR1 is DFQATT and CDR2 SNEGSKA (reference sequence). J lost 7 bases, V lost 1 base, and 8 bases had no gene match. The CDR3 consists of 16 residues.

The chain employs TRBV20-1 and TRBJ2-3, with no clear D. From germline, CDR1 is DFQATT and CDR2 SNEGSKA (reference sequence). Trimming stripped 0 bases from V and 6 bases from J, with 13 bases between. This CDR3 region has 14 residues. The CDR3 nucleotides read TGCAGTGCTAGAGATCAGGCGAGGCCCGATACGCAGTATTTT. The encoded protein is CSARDQARPDTQYF.

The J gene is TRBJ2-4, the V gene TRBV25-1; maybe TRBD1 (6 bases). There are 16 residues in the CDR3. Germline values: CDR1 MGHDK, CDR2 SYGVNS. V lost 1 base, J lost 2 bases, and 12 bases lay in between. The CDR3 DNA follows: TGTGCCAGCAGTGAATGCGGCAGGGGTACCAAAAACATTCAGTACTTC. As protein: CASSECGRGTKNIQYF.

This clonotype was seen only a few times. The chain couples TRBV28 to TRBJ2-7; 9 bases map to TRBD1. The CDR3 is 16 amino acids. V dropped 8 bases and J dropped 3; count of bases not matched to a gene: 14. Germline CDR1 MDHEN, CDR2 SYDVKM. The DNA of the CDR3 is TGTGCCAGCCCAAGAGACGTCCCGGGACAGGGCTACGAGCAGTACTTC. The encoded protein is CASPRDVPGQGYEQYF.

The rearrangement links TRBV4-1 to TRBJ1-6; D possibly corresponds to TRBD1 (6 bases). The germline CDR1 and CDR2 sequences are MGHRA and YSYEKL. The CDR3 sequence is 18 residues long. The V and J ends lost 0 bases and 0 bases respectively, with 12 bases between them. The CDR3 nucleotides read TGCGCCAGCAGCCAAGATGCAGGGGCCTTCTCCTATAATTCACCCCTCCACTTT. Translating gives CASSQDAGAFSYNSPLHF.